The present TCR beta chain was sequenced within a study of shared clonotypes between healthy human individuals. Regarding the study as a whole: Relative to their counterparts shared across all four donors, non-shared clonotypes exhibited diminished generation probabilities.

For each subset, genomic DNA was distributed in equal portions over several immunoSEQ plates. Some clones are missing from TCRdb's copy, which holds only in-frame ones; the method was immunoSEQ multiplex PCR. The sample yields 1.5 million to 2.5 million clones, about 94% seen once. There are 13 residues in the CDR3. Germline V lookup: CDR1 LNHDA, CDR2 SQIVND (reference sequence). Trimming took off 3 bases at V and 10 bases at J, with 15 bases between the two ends. Terminally differentiated effector memory CD45RA+ cells were excluded from the naive CD8 cells, which were CD45RO-negative and positively selected for CCR7. Concerning this clone itself: Its antigen is currently unknown.

The chain is built from TRBV19 and TRBJ1-2; possibly TRBD1 for D (5 bases). The sequence derives from a man aged 18 to 29 in good health. Sequenced: naive CD8+ T cells sorted from blood. CDR3 coding DNA: TGTGCCAGTAGTATCGGGGCCAGGGACCCCTACACCTTC. Translating gives CASSIGARDPYTF. Drawing the rest from reference TRBV19 and TRBJ1-2, the complete variable domain is DGGITQSPKYLFRKEGQNVTLSCEQNLNHDAMYWYRQDPGQGLRLIYYSQIVNDFQKGDIAEGYSVSREKKESFPLTVTSAQKNPTAFYLCASSIGARDPYTFGSGTRLTVV.